This TCR beta chain was recovered during a study of PD-L1 blockade in urothelial cancer. For the study at large: Patients commenced intravenous atezolizumab, 1,200 mg every 3 weeks, in 2014. Blood was analyzed 3 weeks (second dose) and 6 weeks after treatment start.

The time point: peripheral blood 6 weeks after treatment start. Comments on this clone: The antigen is undetermined.

Using immunoSEQ multiplex PCR, the repertoire was profiled, and TCRdb retains in-frame clones only, with some absent. The table lists more than 90,000 clones, roughly 85% of them singletons, with over 7.5% in the top ten. Study-wide results and caveats: A below-median TCR clonality in blood before treatment predicted better survival.

Sequencing used PBMCs, obtained around atezolizumab (anti-PD-L1) treatment. The TCR originated in a man in his 70s with urothelial cancer.

CDR3 region: CASSEYQGRTEAFF. The CDR3 DNA reads as TGTGCCAGCAGTGAATACCAGGGGCGAACTGAAGCTTTCTTT. The chain uses TRBV25-1 and TRBJ1-1; possibly TRBD1 for D (6 bases). V lost 0 bases and J lost 5, with 10 bases in between. Germline V CDR1 and CDR2: MGHDK, SYGVNS. This CDR3 has 14 amino acids.